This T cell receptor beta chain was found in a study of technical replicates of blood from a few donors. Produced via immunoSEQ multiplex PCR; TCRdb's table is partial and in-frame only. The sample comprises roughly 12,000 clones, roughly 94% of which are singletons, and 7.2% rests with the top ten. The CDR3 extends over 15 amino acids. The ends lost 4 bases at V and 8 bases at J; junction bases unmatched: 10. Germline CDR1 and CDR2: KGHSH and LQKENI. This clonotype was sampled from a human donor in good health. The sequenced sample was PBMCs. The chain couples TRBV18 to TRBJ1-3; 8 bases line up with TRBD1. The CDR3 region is CASSLGQGRLYTIYF. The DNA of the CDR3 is TGTGCCAGCTCACTCGGACAGGGAAGGCTCTACACCATATATTTT.